This T cell receptor (beta chain) was identified in a study of blood T cell repertoires in COVID-19 (TCRdb year 2020). General notes on the study: Samples from collaborators originated in the United States, Italy and Spain and spanned both the acute and convalescent phases of COVID-19. The material from the prospective study consisted of cDNA or gDNA derived from T cells, B-cell-depleted T cells, or PBMCs. The dataset comprised deeply sampled blood TCRbeta repertoires from subjects exposed to, actively infected with, or recovered from COVID-19. A freely available public database, intended as a resource for researchers studying the immune response to SARS-CoV-2, is where the repertoires were released. The samples were drawn from two sources: the first 160 participants of the ongoing ImmuneRACE study, and approximately 1,300 subjects contributed by 6 global collaborators. Nearly every sample came with metadata listing a de-identified subject ID, COVID-19 status, age in years and sex. Where available, HLA class I and class II types were obtained from metadata supplied by the sample provider rather than from assay-based typing. The research as a whole found: The quantity of clinical and demographic metadata differed by source and by participant and was supplied without curation.

The immunoSEQ Assay, a bias-controlled multiplex PCR, was used to amplify TCRbeta CDR3 regions from genomic DNA. For the original study's pipeline: The number of nucleated cells in each sample was estimated by amplification of reference gene primers within the assay. To quantify the absolute abundance of each unique TCRbeta CDR3 rearrangement, sequence reads were collapsed and filtered. For each sample, productive Simpson clonality was calculated as the square root of Simpson's diversity index over productive rearrangements. The table comes from immuneACCESS by way of TCRdb, which keeps in-frame sequences with V and J called. Part of the clones is missing from these tables; in studies checked, under half for an unresolved V gene and the rest for unknown reasons. The V and J calls and the clone size are those of that table, but D and trimming were determined from the DNA. This sample holds 150,000 or so clones; roughly 86% were observed only once. The biggest ten clones account for 7.5% to 8.5% of the sample.

Details on this clone: The specificity of this receptor is unknown. No base qualities exist here, and no much larger clone lies one base off it.

Trimming leaves V shorter by 2 bases and J shorter by 7 bases, with the junction holding 6 bases beyond the gene matches. Via the germline V gene (reference sequence), CDR1 is GTSNPN and CDR2 SVGIG. The CDR3 runs 13 residues from the cysteine to the phenylalanine. The only DNA kept is the CDR3, 39 bases in frame from the first base. Whole blood was collected in K2EDTA tubes by collaborating institutions according to the institutions' own protocols. For TCRbeta analysis, collaborator samples were shipped as frozen whole blood, as isolated PBMCs, or as DNA extracted from either sample type. The chain links TRBV30 with TRBJ2-7; 9 of the junction bases match TRBD1. This sequence originates from a woman aged 55-70 years with acute or convalescent COVID-19. Sample: peripheral blood. The sequenced DNA is TGTGCCTGGAGTAGACAGGGGGTTGGAGAGCAGTACTTC. This translates into CAWSRQGVGEQYF.